Following are 6 T cell receptor beta chains from one sample sequenced in a study of T cell responses to AZD1222 COVID-19 vaccine. The repertoire was sequenced with immunoSEQ multiplex PCR; TCRdb's copy has only in-frame clones and lacks some. The data show about 150,000 clones, with 85% to 95% seen just once and roughly 1.3% held by the top ten. This material consisted of peripheral blood, taken on day 0 of AZD1222 vaccination. These TCRs come from an adult in good health.

This rearrangement joins TRBV14 to TRBJ1-6; D unresolved. The germline gives CDR1 SGHDN, CDR2 FVKESK. The CDR3 runs to 15 residues. V lost 10 bases to trimming and J lost 4 bases, with 17 bases between them. The CDR3 is CATPEGGSYNSPLHF. CDR3 bases: TGTGCCACCCCCGAGGGCGGGAGTTATAATTCACCCCTCCACTTT.

The rearrangement joins TRBV7-2 to TRBJ1-1, with D perhaps TRBD1 (6 bases). Trimming shortened V by 5 bases and J by 2 bases, and 15 bases separated the two germline ends. The CDR3 runs 15 residues. Germline V lookup: CDR1 SGHTA, CDR2 FQGNSA. In nucleotides, the CDR3 is TGTGCCAGCAGCGCACAGGGCCGGGGAAACACTGAAGCTTTCTTT. As protein: CASSAQGRGNTEAFF.

The rearrangement uses TRBV5-4 and TRBJ1-4, with D unclear. Germline values: CDR1 SGHNT, CDR2 YYREEE (reference sequence). The CDR3 is 14 residues long. The V end lost 0 bases, the J end lost 4 bases, and 7 bases lay between the germline ends. CDR3 sequence reads: CASSLVPNNEKLFF. DNA of the CDR3: TGTGCCAGCAGCTTGGTACCCAATAATGAAAAACTGTTTTTT.

The chain combines TRBV6-4 with TRBJ2-1, with 8 nucleotides matching TRBD2. This CDR3 spans 15 amino acids. V dropped 3 bases and J dropped 0; count of bases not matched to a gene: 1. Germline CDR1 reads MRHNA; CDR2 reads SNTAGT. Here the CDR3 DNA reads TGTGCCAGCAGTGAACGGGAGGGCTCCTACAATGAGCAGTTCTTC. Protein product: CASSEREGSYNEQFF.

V gene TRBV7-8 combines with J gene TRBJ1-1; D remains unclear. CDR3 length: 16 amino acids. CDR1 is SGHVS, CDR2 FQNEAQ, per germline. Trimming removed 5 bases from V and 1 base from J, with 17 bases in between. The CDR3 reads CASSALQILWNTEAFF. The CDR3 DNA reads as TGTGCCAGCAGCGCCCTACAGATTTTGTGGAACACTGAAGCTTTCTTT.

The gene calls are TRBV4-2 and TRBJ1-4, with 12 bases that match TRBD1. After removal of 0 bases from V and 8 bases from J, the junction contained 4 bases not matched to a gene. The CDR3 is 16 residues long. CDR1 is LGHNA, CDR2 YNFKEQ, per germline. The CDR3 bases are TGTGCCAGCAGCCAAGAACTGGGACAGGGGGCCGAAAAACTGTTTTTT. This gives the protein CASSQELGQGAEKLFF.